Listed here are 10 T cell receptor beta chains from one sample, sequenced in a study of cytomegalovirus exposure and HLA in healthy donors. Use of 60 Vbeta and 13 Jbeta primers characterized the PCR. Profiled with immunoSEQ multiplex PCR; TCRdb holds only in-frame clones, not every one. This repertoire shows roughly 150,000 clones, 70% to 80% found once; its top ten account for approximately 15%. Sequencing was carried out using PBMCs. The receptors come from a woman aged 40 to 55 in good health and CMV-seronegative.

As to this clone: A junction end diverges from the germline sequence, so it may reflect a read error. The genes are TRBV7-9 and TRBJ2-3, with TRBD2 matching 9 bases. CDR3 length equals 14 residues. The germline V gene has CDR1 SEHNR and CDR2 FQNEAQ (reference sequence). CDR3 residues: CSSSLAGSGSWQYF. The CDR3 bases are TGTTCCAGCAGCTTAGCGGGTAGCGGGAGTTGGCAGTATTTT. Drawing the rest from reference TRBV7-9 and TRBJ2-3, the complete variable domain is DTGVSQNPRHKITKRGQNVTFRCDPISEHNRLYWYRQTLGQGPEFLTYFQNEAQLEKSRLLSDRFSAERPKGSFSTLEIQRTEQGDSAMYLCSSSLAGSGSWQYFGPGTRLTVL.

The genes are TRBV4-1 and TRBJ2-3; 11 bases fit TRBD2. The CDR3 totals 17 residues. V lost 4 bases to trimming and J lost 4 bases; unmatched junction nucleotides: 10. Germline CDR1 reads MGHRA; CDR2 reads YSYEKL. The CDR3 bases are TGCGCCAGCAGCCCCGTCCCCACTAGCGGGAGAGCAGATACGCAGTATTTT. It translates to CASSPVPTSGRADTQYF.

The genes are TRBV5-1 and TRBJ1-1; 8 bases line up with TRBD1. Germline loops: CDR1 SGHRS, CDR2 YFSETQ. Trimming took 6 bases from V and 5 from J; bases not matched to a gene: 9. The CDR3 sequence is 14 residues long. The CDR3 nucleotides read TGCGCCAGCACCCAAACAGGGGGACGGACTGAAGCTTTCTTT. It encodes CASTQTGGRTEAFF. The full variable domain, in which reference TRBV5-1 and TRBJ1-1 provide the parts outside the CDR3, is KAGVTQTPRYLIKTRGQQVTLSCSPISGHRSVSWYQQTPGQGLQFLFEYFSETQRNKGNFPGRFSGRQFSNSRSEMNVSTLELGDSALYLCASTQTGGRTEAFFGQGTRLTVV.

The table lists this clone with a count of one. The V and J genes are TRBV19 and TRBJ1-3; TRBD1 matches 7 bases. This CDR3 has 17 amino acids. Trimming removed 8 bases from V and 9 bases from J; junction bases left unmatched: 22. CDR1 and CDR2 (germline): LNHDA, SQIVND (reference sequence). CDR3 nucleotides: TGTGCCAGTGGAATCTTACCGGGACAGACCTTCGCGGGCACCATATATTTT. This sequence encodes CASGILPGQTFAGTIYF.

J is TRBJ2-3 and V is TRBV5-1; 13 bases are shared with TRBD2. The CDR3 loop spans 16 amino acids. Germline lookup yields CDR1 SGHRS and CDR2 YFSETQ. J gave up 6 bases and V 4 bases, and 8 bases lay outside the gene matches. As DNA, the CDR3 is TGCGCCAGCAGCCCCCGGACTAGCGGGAGAATGGATACGCAGTATTTT. Its translation is CASSPRTSGRMDTQYF. The variable domain in full, completed from reference TRBV5-1 and TRBJ2-3, reads KAGVTQTPRYLIKTRGQQVTLSCSPISGHRSVSWYQQTPGQGLQFLFEYFSETQRNKGNFPGRFSGRQFSNSRSEMNVSTLELGDSALYLCASSPRTSGRMDTQYFGPGTRLTVL.

The chain uses TRBV5-6 and TRBJ1-5, with a tentative D call TRBD1 (5 bases). V was clipped by 2 bases and J by 0 bases, with 18 bases between them. Germline CDR1 reads SGHDT; CDR2 reads YYEEEE. The length of the CDR3 is 18 residues. The CDR3 reads CASSLPPGVRDSNQPQHF. CDR3 bases: TGTGCCAGCAGCTTACCCCCGGGGGTAAGGGATAGCAATCAGCCCCAGCATTTT.

As regards this clone: Compared with germline, one end of the junction differs, possibly owing to a read error. The chain employs TRBV4-1 and TRBJ2-6; 7 positions match TRBD2. Germline loops: CDR1 MGHRA, CDR2 YSYEKL. The CDR3 extends over 17 amino acids. CDR3 DNA sequence: TGCGCCAGCAGCCAAAAGGGGAGGGAAACCGGGGCCAACGGCCTGACTTTC. This codes for CASSQKGRETGANGLTF.

The rearrangement links TRBV27 to TRBJ2-5; 9 nucleotides match TRBD1. Looked up from germline, CDR1 is MNHEY and CDR2 is SMNVEV (reference sequence). The CDR3 is 17 amino acids. Unmatched junction bases numbered 13, after V lost 3 bases and J lost 5 bases. Here the CDR3 DNA reads TGTGCCAGCAGTTTTAATTTCCGGGACAGGGTTGGGGAGACCCAGTACTTC. Translated, it gives CASSFNFRDRVGETQYF.

This clone appeared once. The genes are TRBV5-6 and TRBJ2-3, with 9 nucleotides matching TRBD1. Trimming cost V 0 bases and J 4 bases; bases outside gene matches: 3. The CDR3 totals 15 residues. CDR1 is SGHDT, CDR2 YYEEEE, per germline. The CDR3 region has the DNA TGTGCCAGCAGCTTGGGGACAGGGGTATCAGATACGCAGTATTTT. It encodes CASSLGTGVSDTQYF.

The chain has TRBV6-5 and TRBJ2-7; tentatively, D is TRBD2 (5 bases). V lost 6 bases, J lost 3 bases, and 18 bases lay in between. The germline gives CDR1 MNHEY, CDR2 SVGAGI. The CDR3 totals 15 residues. The CDR3 DNA sequence: TGTGCCAGCAGGCTCTCCGGAGGTATGAACTACGAGCAGTACTTC. Its protein is CASRLSGGMNYEQYF.